The present TCR beta chain was sequenced within a study of cytomegalovirus exposure and HLA in healthy donors. Turning to the study itself: HLA-typed donors were the source of roughly 80 million unique TCRs held in an early data release.

Germline V gene data show CDR1 as SGHTA and CDR2 as FQGNSA. The CDR3 extends over 11 amino acids. V lost 5 bases and J lost 8, with 7 bases in between. PCR involved 60 Vbeta and 13 Jbeta primers. TCRdb keeps only in-frame clones here, not all; method: immunoSEQ multiplex PCR. The repertoire consists of about 130,000 clones, with around four fifths occurring once and the leading ten covering approximately 20%. Study-wide results and caveats: Sequencing likely generated an artifact that appeared as a cluster of highly shared sequence variants. Accurate prediction of HLA-A and HLA-B alleles (for most subjects) was reportedly achieved from TCR beta sequences.

On this clone: Antigen specificity is unknown.

Sequences were obtained from PBMCs. The source of this sequence is a young man in good health and CMV-seropositive. This chain joins TRBV7-2 and TRBJ2-1; the D is unclear. The CDR3 reads CASSPQDEQFF. The CDR3 region has the DNA TGTGCCAGCAGCCCCCAGGATGAGCAGTTCTTC.